One and the same sample provided the 19 T cell receptor beta chains below, sequenced in a study of control samples from healthy donors and cancer patients. Produced via immunoSEQ multiplex PCR; TCRdb's table is partial and in-frame only. The sample includes tens of thousands of clones, around four fifths of them seen just once. The specimen was blood. The origin of the receptors is a man aged 25 to 40 in good health.

The V call is TRBV12-3 or TRBV12-4, the J call TRBJ2-7, with D unclear. CDR3 length equals 11 residues. The V end lost 3 bases, the J end lost 5 bases, and 5 bases lay between the germline ends. In DNA form, the CDR3 reads TGTGCCAGCAGTTTTGAAAACGAGCAGTACTTC. It encodes CASSFENEQYF.

The V call is TRBV6-2 or TRBV6-3, the J call TRBJ2-2; the match to TRBD2 covers 11 bases. Germline V CDR1 and CDR2: MNHEY, SVGEGT. V shed 2 bases, J shed 4 bases, and the junction held 3 bases outside the gene matches. CDR3 length equals 16 residues. CDR3 nucleotides: TGTGCCAGCAGTTACCCTAGCGGGGGGCTCACCGGGGAGCTGTTTTTT. It yields the protein CASSYPSGGLTGELFF.

The CDR3 DNA reads as TGTGCCAGCAGCCTCGGACAGGGGGGGACAGATACGCAGTATTTT. Protein sequence: CASSLGQGGTDTQYF. The chain recombines TRBV7-9 with TRBJ2-3; TRBD1 matches at 10 bases. With 5 bases clipped from V and 3 bases from J, the junction kept 5 bases outside the gene matches. This CDR3 has 15 residues. Germline lookup yields CDR1 SEHNR and CDR2 FQNEAQ (reference sequence).

The rearrangement uses TRBV12-3 or TRBV12-4 and TRBJ1-1, with D possibly being TRBD1 (5 bases). The CDR3 consists of 13 residues. Trimming shortened V by 0 bases and J by 3 bases, and 5 bases separated the two germline ends. The DNA for the CDR3 is TGTGCCAGCAGTTTAGCAGGGGACACTGAAGCTTTCTTT. Protein product: CASSLAGDTEAFF.

V gene TRBV30 combines with J gene TRBJ2-5; the D gene is possibly TRBD2 (6 bases). The germline CDR1 and CDR2 sequences are GTSNPN and SVGIG (reference sequence). The CDR3 is 14 amino acids. V was trimmed by 7 bases and J by 4 bases, leaving 19 bases between them. The CDR3 DNA is TGTGCCTTCCGACTAACTAGCAGAGGAGAGACCCAGTACTTC. It encodes CAFRLTSRGETQYF.

This clone was recorded a few times. This chain connects TRBV6-5 to TRBJ1-4; 9 bases are shared with TRBD1. The CDR3 has 13 amino acids. Trimming took 6 bases from V and 8 from J; bases not matched to a gene: 4. The germline V gene encodes CDR1 MNHEY and CDR2 SVGAGI. CDR3 residues: CASRDRGKEKLFF. The CDR3 DNA sequence: TGTGCCAGCAGGGACAGGGGAAAGGAAAAACTGTTTTTT.

V is TRBV19 and J is TRBJ1-1; D perhaps matches TRBD1 (6 bases). The CDR3 extends over 13 amino acids. CDR1 LNHDA and CDR2 SQIVND come from the germline V gene (reference sequence). The germline V and J ends were trimmed by 6 bases and 3 bases, with 11 bases remaining between them. CDR3 amino acids: CASRGRGYTEAFF. In DNA form, the CDR3 reads TGTGCCAGTAGGGGCAGGGGATACACTGAAGCTTTCTTT.

CDR3 sequence: CATSDPSHDTNYGYTF. The CDR3, as DNA: TGTGCCACCAGTGATCCCAGTCATGATACTAACTATGGCTACACCTTC. This chain links TRBV24-1 with TRBJ1-2; D not certain. This CDR3 has 16 amino acids. Looked up from germline, CDR1 is KGHDR and CDR2 is SFDVKD. Trimming took off 3 bases at V and 0 bases at J, with 13 bases between the two ends.

The CDR3 reads CAIRTGTDSYGYTF. CDR3 DNA sequence: TGTGCCATTCGAACCGGGACAGATAGCTATGGCTACACCTTC. This sequence joins TRBV6-6 and TRBJ1-2; TRBD1 matches at 7 bases. CDR3 size: 14 residues. After removal of 10 bases from V and 4 bases from J, the junction contained 12 bases not matched to a gene. Germline assignment: CDR1 MNHNY and CDR2 SVGAGI (reference sequence).

J is TRBJ1-4 and V is TRBV28; 7 bases line up with TRBD1. In germline, CDR1 is MDHEN, CDR2 SYDVKM. This CDR3 is 15 amino acids long. J was trimmed by 12 bases and V by 3 bases; bases with no gene match: 13. This chain's CDR3 is CASSFNRDSREELFF. The CDR3 region has the DNA TGTGCCAGCAGTTTTAATCGGGACAGTCGTGAGGAACTGTTTTTT.

This rearrangement joins TRBV10-3 to TRBJ2-3; D might be TRBD2 (6 bases). V lost 2 bases and J lost 6, with 12 bases in between. Germline CDR1 is ENHRY and CDR2 is SYGVKD. CDR3 length equals 14 residues. The CDR3: CAISEDGAGDTQYF. For the CDR3, the DNA is TGTGCCATCAGTGAGGACGGGGCGGGGGATACGCAGTATTTT.

The chain links TRBV7-9 to TRBJ1-3; D unclear. Deletions cut 5 bases from V and 4 bases from J, with 12 bases between. The CDR3 loop spans 14 amino acids. Germline CDR1 SEHNR, CDR2 FQNEAQ (reference sequence). The CDR3 reads CASSRLLHGNTIYF. For the CDR3, the DNA is TGTGCCAGCAGCCGTTTGTTGCACGGAAACACCATATATTTT.

The chain carries TRBV5-1 and TRBJ2-5; 11 nucleotides line up with TRBD1. This CDR3 is 16 amino acids long. V lost 3 bases and J lost 7; bases outside the gene matches: 11. CDR1 SGHRS and CDR2 YFSETQ come from the germline V gene. CDR3 DNA: TGCGCCAGCAGCTACTTCTGGACAGGGGGCGAGGGGACCCAGTACTTC. Protein: CASSYFWTGGEGTQYF.

The chain is built from TRBV9 and TRBJ1-3; the D gene is possibly TRBD1 (6 bases). The CDR3 runs to 16 residues. Trimming stripped 0 bases from V and 3 bases from J, with 13 bases between. Germline-derived CDR1 and CDR2 are SGDLS and YYNGEE. The CDR3 region is CASSVAGRGSGNTIYF. For the CDR3, the DNA is TGTGCCAGCAGCGTAGCTGGGAGGGGGAGTGGAAACACCATATATTTT.

The rearrangement joins TRBV7-9 to TRBJ1-3; 8 positions match TRBD1. Per germline, CDR1 SEHNR and CDR2 FQNEAQ (reference sequence). The CDR3 sequence is 17 residues long. V lost 5 bases, J lost 2 bases, and 11 bases stayed unmatched. This chain's CDR3 is CASSTRTGIHTGNTIYF. The DNA for the CDR3 is TGTGCCAGCAGCACACGGACAGGGATCCACACTGGAAACACCATATATTTT.

The V and J genes are TRBV30 and TRBJ1-1, with D perhaps matching TRBD1 (5 bases). The V gene's germline CDR1 is GTSNPN and CDR2 SVGIG (reference sequence). CDR3 size: 16 residues. Between the trimmed V and J ends, which lost 0 bases and 4 bases, there was a span of 18 bases. The DNA for the CDR3 is TGTGCCTGGAGTGTAGGATATTTCCCGCAGGGCACTGAAGCTTTCTTT. As protein: CAWSVGYFPQGTEAFF.

This chain links TRBV28 with TRBJ2-1; D call uncertain. The CDR3 totals 13 residues. Per the germline V gene, CDR1 is MDHEN and CDR2 is SYDVKM. The germline V and J ends were trimmed by 3 bases and 10 bases, with 13 bases remaining between them. The CDR3, as DNA: TGTGCCAGCAGTTTCCCCCCTTCCGAGGAGCAGTTCTTC. Amino acid sequence: CASSFPPSEEQFF.

The J gene is TRBJ1-6, the V gene TRBV3-1 (or the pseudogene TRBV3-2), with D possibly matching TRBD1 (5 bases). V lost 4 bases, J lost 8 bases, and 15 bases lay in between. Germline V lookup: CDR1 LGHDT, CDR2 YNNKEL (reference sequence). The CDR3 runs to 15 residues. CDR3 sequence reads: CASSPTPAGDSPLHF. CDR3 DNA sequence: TGTGCCAGCAGCCCTACGCCAGCGGGGGATTCACCCCTCCACTTT.

V usage is TRBV30 and J usage is TRBJ2-3; 9 nucleotides align to TRBD2. Per germline, CDR1 GTSNPN and CDR2 SVGIG (reference sequence). The CDR3 has 16 amino acids. With V trimmed by 0 bases and J by 0 bases, 4 bases remained unmatched. This chain's CDR3 is CAWSVGLAGSTDTQYF. The CDR3 nucleotides are TGTGCCTGGAGTGTAGGCCTAGCGGGGAGCACAGATACGCAGTATTTT.